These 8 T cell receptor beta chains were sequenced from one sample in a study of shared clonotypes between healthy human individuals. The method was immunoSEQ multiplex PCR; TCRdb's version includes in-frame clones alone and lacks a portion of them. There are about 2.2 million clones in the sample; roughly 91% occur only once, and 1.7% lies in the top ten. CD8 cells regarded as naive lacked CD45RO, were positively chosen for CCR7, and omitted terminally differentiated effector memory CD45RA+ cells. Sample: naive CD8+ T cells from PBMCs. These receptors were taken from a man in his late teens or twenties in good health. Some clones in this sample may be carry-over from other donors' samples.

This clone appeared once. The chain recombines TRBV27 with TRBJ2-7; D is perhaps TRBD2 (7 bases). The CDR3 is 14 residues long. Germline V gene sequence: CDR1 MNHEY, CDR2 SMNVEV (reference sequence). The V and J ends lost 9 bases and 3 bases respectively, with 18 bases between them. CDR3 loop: CASSQGTKYYEQYF. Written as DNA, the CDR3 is TGTGCCAGTTCCCAGGGGACTAAATACTACGAGCAGTACTTC.

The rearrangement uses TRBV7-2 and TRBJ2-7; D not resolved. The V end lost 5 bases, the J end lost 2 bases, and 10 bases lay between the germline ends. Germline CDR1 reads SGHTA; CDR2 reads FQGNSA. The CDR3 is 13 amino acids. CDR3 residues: CASSLRDTYEQYF. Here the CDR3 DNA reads TGTGCCAGCAGCCTCCGTGACACCTACGAGCAGTACTTC.

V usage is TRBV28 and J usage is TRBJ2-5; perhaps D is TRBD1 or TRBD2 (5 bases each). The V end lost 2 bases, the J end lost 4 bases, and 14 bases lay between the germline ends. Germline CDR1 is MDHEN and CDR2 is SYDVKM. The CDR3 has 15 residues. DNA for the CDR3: TGTGCCAGCAGTTTACTGGGGGACCAGGGAGAGACCCAGTACTTC. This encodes CASSLLGDQGETQYF.

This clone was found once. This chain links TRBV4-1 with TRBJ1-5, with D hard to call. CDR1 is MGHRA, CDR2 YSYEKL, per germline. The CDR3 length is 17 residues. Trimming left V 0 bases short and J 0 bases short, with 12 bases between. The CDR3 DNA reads TGCGCCAGCAGCCAAGATATAGGGTTCCGTAGCAATCAGCCCCAGCATTTT. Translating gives CASSQDIGFRSNQPQHF.

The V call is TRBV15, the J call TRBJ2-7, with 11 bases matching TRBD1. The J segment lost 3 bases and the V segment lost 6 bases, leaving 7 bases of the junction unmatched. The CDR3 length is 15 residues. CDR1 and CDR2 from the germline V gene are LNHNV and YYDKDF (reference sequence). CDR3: CATRSGTGGSYEQYF. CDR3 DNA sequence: TGTGCCACCAGATCTGGGACAGGGGGGAGCTACGAGCAGTACTTC.

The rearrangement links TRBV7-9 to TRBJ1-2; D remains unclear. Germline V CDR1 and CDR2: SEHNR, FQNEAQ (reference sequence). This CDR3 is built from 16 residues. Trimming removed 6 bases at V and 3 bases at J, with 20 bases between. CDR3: CASSSRSILSDYGYTF. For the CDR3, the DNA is TGTGCCAGCAGTTCCAGGTCCATCCTCTCGGACTATGGCTACACCTTC.

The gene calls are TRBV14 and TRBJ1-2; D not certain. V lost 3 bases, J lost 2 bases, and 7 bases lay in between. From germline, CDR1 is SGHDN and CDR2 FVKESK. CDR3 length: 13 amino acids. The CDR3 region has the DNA TGTGCCAGCAGCCAGGCAAGGAACTATGGCTACACCTTC. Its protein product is CASSQARNYGYTF.

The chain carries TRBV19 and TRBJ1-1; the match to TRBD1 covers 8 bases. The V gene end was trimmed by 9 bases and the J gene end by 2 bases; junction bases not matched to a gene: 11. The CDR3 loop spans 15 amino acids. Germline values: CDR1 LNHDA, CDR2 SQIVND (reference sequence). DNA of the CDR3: TGTGCCAGCGGACAGGACAGGGTAGGTAACACTGAAGCTTTCTTT. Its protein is CASGQDRVGNTEAFF.